The 9 T cell receptor beta chains reported below all come from one sample, sequenced in a study of blood T cell dynamics during melanoma immunotherapy. Time point specified: pre-treatment baseline. The assay was immunoSEQ multiplex PCR, and TCRdb's table has in-frame clones only and misses some. The data show 16,000 or so clones, with about 83% seen just once and about 4.2% held by the top ten. The sequenced sample was blood, obtained from a patient treated with checkpoint blockade. The receptor set was obtained from a human donor with melanoma.

This clone was counted a single time. The chain couples TRBV7-9 to TRBJ2-2; possibly TRBD1 or TRBD2 for D (5 bases each). This CDR3 comprises 16 residues. Trimming shortened V by 5 bases and J by 5 bases, and 18 bases separated the two germline ends. Germline values: CDR1 SEHNR, CDR2 FQNEAQ (reference sequence). CDR3 sequence reads: CASSIPGYRGTGELFF. CDR3 DNA: TGTGCCAGCAGCATTCCAGGGTATCGGGGTACCGGGGAGCTGTTTTTT. The variable domain in full, with the rest retrieved from reference TRBV7-9 and TRBJ2-2, is DTGVSQNPRHKITKRGQNVTFRCDPISEHNRLYWYRQTLGQGPEFLTYFQNEAQLEKSRLLSDRFSAERPKGSFSTLEIQRTEQGDSAMYLCASSIPGYRGTGELFFGEGSRLTVL.

This sequence joins TRBV11-2 and TRBJ2-5; 9 nucleotides align to TRBD2. The junction had 12 bases not matched to a gene; V was cut back by 5 bases and J by 2 bases. This CDR3 is 17 amino acids long. Germline V gene data show CDR1 as SGHAT and CDR2 as FQNNGV. The CDR3: CASSRIRASGAQETQYF. Written as DNA, the CDR3 is TGTGCCAGCAGCCGAATCCGGGCTAGCGGGGCTCAAGAGACCCAGTACTTC. Full variable domain (missing parts from reference TRBV11-2 and TRBJ2-5): EAGVAQSPRYKIIEKRQSVAFWCNPISGHATLYWYQQILGQGPKLLIQFQNNGVVDDSQLPKDRFSAERLKGVDSTLKIQPAKLEDSAVYLCASSRIRASGAQETQYFGPGTRLLVL.

V gene TRBV5-1 combines with J gene TRBJ2-3; 7 nucleotides align to TRBD2. Unmatched junction bases numbered 3, after V lost 0 bases and J lost 2 bases. Germline V gene lookup returns CDR1 SGHRS and CDR2 YFSETQ. There are 15 residues in the CDR3. The CDR3 DNA reads TGCGCCAGCAGCTTGGCCAGCGGGGTCACAGATACGCAGTATTTT. Translated: CASSLASGVTDTQYF.

The chain has TRBV28 and TRBJ1-2; D possibly corresponds to TRBD1 (5 bases). The V and J ends lost 4 bases and 2 bases respectively, with 17 bases between them. Germline V lookup: CDR1 MDHEN, CDR2 SYDVKM. The CDR3 covers 16 residues. This chain's CDR3 is CASSSPFSGGNYGYTF. As DNA, the CDR3 is TGTGCCAGCAGTTCGCCCTTCTCGGGGGGGAACTATGGCTACACCTTC.

This chain connects TRBV6-1 to TRBJ1-1; D is ambiguous. The V gene lost 2 bases and the J gene lost 1 base, with 5 bases spanning the gap. This CDR3 region has 13 residues. Germline values: CDR1 MNHNS, CDR2 SASEGT. The CDR3 DNA is TGTGCCAGCAGTGAATTGTCGAACACTGAAGCTTTCTTT. This sequence encodes CASSELSNTEAFF.

The chain uses TRBV5-8 and TRBJ2-7, with D possibly matching TRBD1 (5 bases). Germline CDR1 SGHTS, CDR2 YDEGEE. The CDR3 totals 13 residues. The V and J ends lost 2 bases and 2 bases respectively, with 8 bases between them. CDR3 amino acids: CASSFLGAYEQYF. Here the CDR3 DNA reads TGTGCCAGCAGCTTCTTAGGGGCCTACGAGCAGTACTTC.

The V gene is TRBV9, the J gene TRBJ2-3, with TRBD2 as a possible D gene (5 bases). Germline V gene lookup returns CDR1 SGDLS and CDR2 YYNGEE. CDR3 length: 16 residues. V lost 0 bases and J lost 0, with 11 bases in between. The DNA of the CDR3 is TGTGCCAGCAGCGTAGTAGGTAGGACTAGCACAGATACGCAGTATTTT. It translates to CASSVVGRTSTDTQYF.

This clone is a singleton in its sample. The chain carries TRBV7-9 and TRBJ2-1; maybe TRBD1 (8 bases). The germline V and J ends were trimmed by 7 bases and 4 bases, with 20 bases remaining between them. The germline CDR1 and CDR2 sequences are SEHNR and FQNEAQ (reference sequence). The CDR3 is 16 amino acids. The CDR3, as DNA: TGTGCCAGCATTGGACAGGGCGGGGGTTCTTACAATGAGCAGTTCTTC. It translates to CASIGQGGGSYNEQFF.

The genes are TRBV6-5 and TRBJ1-2; no definite D call. Germline V gene data show CDR1 as MNHEY and CDR2 as SVGAGI. V lost 4 bases and J lost 4, with 10 bases in between. The CDR3 runs to 13 residues. CDR3 sequence (DNA): TGTGCCAGCAGTTCAAGGACTGCCTATGGCTACACCTTC. Its translation is CASSSRTAYGYTF.